This TCR beta chain was obtained from a study of neoadjuvant anti-PD-1 for oral cavity cancer. About the research overall: Patients mostly received three to four biweekly nivolumab doses at 3 mg/kg before surgery. Patients without progression got a fourth dose around day 43.

Generated by immunoSEQ multiplex PCR, the TCRdb table keeps only in-frame clones and is missing some. Seen here are thousands of clones, 54% observed once, and the top ten hold about 6.8%. The patients had HPV-negative, locally advanced oral cavity squamous cell carcinoma. CDR1 and CDR2 (germline): GTSNPN, SVGIG (reference sequence). CDR3 length equals 12 residues. V shed 8 bases and J 7 bases; nucleotides not matched to a gene: 2. The material sequenced was tumor tissue, taken before nivolumab (anti-PD-1) treatment. The clonotype comes from a person between 40 and 85 years old with oral cavity squamous cell carcinoma. J is TRBJ2-1 and V is TRBV30, with TRBD2 matching 13 bases. CDR3: CARTSGRNEQFF. In DNA, the CDR3 is TGTGCCCGGACTAGCGGGAGAAATGAGCAGTTCTTC.